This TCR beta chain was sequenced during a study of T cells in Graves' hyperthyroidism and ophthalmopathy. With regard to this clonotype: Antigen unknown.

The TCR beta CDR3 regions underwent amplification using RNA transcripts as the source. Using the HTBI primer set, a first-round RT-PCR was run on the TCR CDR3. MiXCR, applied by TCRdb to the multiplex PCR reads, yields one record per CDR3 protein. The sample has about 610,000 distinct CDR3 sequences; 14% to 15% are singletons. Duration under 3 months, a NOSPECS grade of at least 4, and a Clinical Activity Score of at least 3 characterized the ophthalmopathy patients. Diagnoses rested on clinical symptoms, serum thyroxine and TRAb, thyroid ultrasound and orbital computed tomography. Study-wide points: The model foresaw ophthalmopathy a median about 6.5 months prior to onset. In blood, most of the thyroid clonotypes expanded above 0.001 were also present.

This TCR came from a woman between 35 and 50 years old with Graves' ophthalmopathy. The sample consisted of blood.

DNA of the CDR3: TGTGCCAGCAGTTTGGGGGGGCCCGGGGACACCGGGGAGCTGTTTTTT. Its protein is CASSLGGPGDTGELFF. This chain joins TRBV12-3 or TRBV12-4 and TRBJ2-2; possible D gene TRBD2, 7 bases. V lost 3 bases, J lost 3 bases, and 14 bases lay in between. The CDR3 sequence is 16 residues long.